The 13 T cell receptor beta chains given below trace back to one sample, sequenced in a study of cytomegalovirus exposure and HLA in healthy donors. The data were produced by immunoSEQ multiplex PCR, yet TCRdb's version contains in-frame clones alone and is incomplete. The table includes some 69,000 clones, roughly 95% detected once. The sample was PBMCs. The receptors were sampled from a young woman in good health and CMV-seropositive.

Only a few counts were recorded for this clone. V is TRBV27 and J is TRBJ2-7, with D uncertain. Trimming removed 6 bases at V and 4 bases at J, with 13 bases between. The CDR3 length is 13 residues. Germline CDR1 is MNHEY and CDR2 is SMNVEV (reference sequence). The chain's CDR3 is CASRPTSGYEQYF. CDR3 in DNA: TGTGCCAGCAGACCCACCTCCGGGTACGAGCAGTACTTC.

V gene TRBV30 combines with J gene TRBJ2-5; 8 nucleotides align to TRBD1. The CDR3 is 13 residues long. V dropped 0 bases and J dropped 10; count of bases not matched to a gene: 7. Per germline, CDR1 GTSNPN and CDR2 SVGIG (reference sequence). The CDR3 DNA reads TGTGCCTGGAGTGTTTGGACAGGGTTTGACCAGTACTTC. Translated: CAWSVWTGFDQYF.

The chain has TRBV11-2 and TRBJ2-6, with D possibly TRBD2 on 6 matching bases. CDR1 SGHAT and CDR2 FQNNGV come from the germline V gene. The CDR3 contains 18 residues. Deletions cut 2 bases from V and 2 bases from J, with 16 bases between. CDR3 sequence (DNA): TGTGCCAGCAGCTTAATAGGAGGTTGGAGGGCTGGGGCCAACGTCCTGACTTTC. As protein: CASSLIGGWRAGANVLTF.

The chain recombines TRBV9 with TRBJ1-1, with 7 bases fitting TRBD1. Germline CDR1 SGDLS, CDR2 YYNGEE. The CDR3 covers 16 residues. V shed 6 bases, J shed 4 bases, and the junction held 15 bases outside the gene matches. Written as DNA, the CDR3 is TGTGCCAGCAACCAGGGGGACCCGACGCGGGGCACTGAAGCTTTCTTT. It specifies CASNQGDPTRGTEAFF.

This chain connects TRBV11-1 to TRBJ2-7; D is possibly TRBD1 (6 bases). Trimming removed 5 bases from V and 0 bases from J, with 14 bases in between. Germline-derived CDR1 and CDR2 are SGHAT and FQDESV (reference sequence). The CDR3 length is 15 residues. The CDR3 bases are TGTGCCAGCAGCCCCGTTAGGGGGAGCTCCTACGAGCAGTACTTC. The encoded protein is CASSPVRGSSYEQYF. The whole variable domain, remainder taken from reference TRBV11-1 and TRBJ2-7, is EAEVAQSPRYKITEKSQAVAFWCDPISGHATLYWYRQILGQGPELLVQFQDESVVDDSQLPKDRFSAERLKGVDSTLKIQPAELGDSAMYLCASSPVRGSSYEQYFGPGTRLTVT.

J is TRBJ2-7 and V is TRBV28; 9 bases match TRBD1. The V segment lost 2 bases and the J segment 3 bases; nucleotides outside the gene matches: 5. The germline V gene has CDR1 MDHEN and CDR2 SYDVKM. This CDR3 spans 15 amino acids. The CDR3 sequence is CASSLKGTGSYEQYF. In nucleotides, the CDR3 is TGTGCCAGCAGTTTAAAGGGGACAGGGAGCTACGAGCAGTACTTC.

This clone occurred once. The rearrangement links TRBV4-2 to TRBJ1-1; 7 bases map to TRBD1. CDR3 length: 15 residues. The germline V gene has CDR1 LGHNA and CDR2 YNFKEQ. The junction had 8 bases not matched to a gene; V was cut back by 4 bases and J by 3 bases. The CDR3 protein is CASSRDGQVDTEAFF. The CDR3 region has the DNA TGTGCCAGCAGCCGAGATGGACAGGTTGACACTGAAGCTTTCTTT.

The genes are TRBV5-6 and TRBJ2-3; the D gene is possibly TRBD2 (5 bases). Germline lookup yields CDR1 SGHDT and CDR2 YYEEEE. Trimming shortened V by 2 bases and J by 3 bases, and 7 bases separated the two germline ends. The CDR3 totals 13 residues. CDR3 DNA: TGTGCCAGCAGCTTTGAGGGTACAGATACGCAGTATTTT. Its translation: CASSFEGTDTQYF.

This chain connects TRBV28 to TRBJ2-2; the D gene is possibly TRBD2 (6 bases). Between the trimmed V and J ends, which lost 5 bases and 5 bases, there was a span of 15 bases. The germline V gene encodes CDR1 MDHEN and CDR2 SYDVKM. The CDR3 is 15 amino acids. DNA of the CDR3: TGTGCCAGCAGTCCGGAGGGCCTTGGGACCGGGGAGCTGTTTTTT. This encodes CASSPEGLGTGELFF.

The V call is TRBV2, the J call TRBJ2-7, with D tentatively TRBD2 (5 bases). Trimming took off 8 bases at V and 2 bases at J, with 13 bases between the two ends. This CDR3 has 13 residues. Germline lookup yields CDR1 SNHLY and CDR2 FYNNEI. The CDR3 spells CASSGMVAYEQYF. The CDR3 nucleotides are TGTGCCAGCTCGGGGATGGTCGCCTACGAGCAGTACTTC. The full variable domain, rest sourced from reference TRBV2 and TRBJ2-7, is EPEVTQTPSHQVTQMGQEVILRCVPISNHLYFYWYRQILGQKVEFLVSFYNNEISEKSEIFDDQFSVERPDGSNFTLKIRSTKLEDSAMYFCASSGMVAYEQYFGPGTRLTVT.

This chain links TRBV30 with TRBJ2-7; TRBD2 agrees at 10 bases. The CDR3 runs to 13 residues. The germline V gene encodes CDR1 GTSNPN and CDR2 SVGIG (reference sequence). V shed 2 bases, J shed 6 bases, and the junction held 4 bases outside the gene matches. The chain's CDR3 is CAWSSGRAVEQYF. The CDR3, as DNA: TGTGCCTGGAGTAGCGGGAGGGCCGTCGAGCAGTACTTC.

The chain combines TRBV4-3 with TRBJ1-2, with D perhaps TRBD1 (6 bases). Trimming removed 5 bases from V and 4 bases from J, with 20 bases in between. CDR3 length equals 16 residues. Germline values: CDR1 LGHNA, CDR2 YSLEER. The CDR3 nucleotides are TGCGCCAGCAGCTCTCAGACCGGGACAACGCTCTATGGCTACACCTTC. The encoded protein is CASSSQTGTTLYGYTF.

The count of this clone is one. The J gene is TRBJ2-1, the V gene TRBV19, with 7 bases that match TRBD1. CDR3 length: 15 residues. J lost 7 bases, V lost 6 bases, and 12 bases had no gene match. The germline V gene encodes CDR1 LNHDA and CDR2 SQIVND (reference sequence). This CDR3 reads CASRVLGGRGNEQFF. The CDR3 DNA sequence: TGTGCCAGTAGAGTGTTAGGGGGCCGAGGAAATGAGCAGTTCTTC.